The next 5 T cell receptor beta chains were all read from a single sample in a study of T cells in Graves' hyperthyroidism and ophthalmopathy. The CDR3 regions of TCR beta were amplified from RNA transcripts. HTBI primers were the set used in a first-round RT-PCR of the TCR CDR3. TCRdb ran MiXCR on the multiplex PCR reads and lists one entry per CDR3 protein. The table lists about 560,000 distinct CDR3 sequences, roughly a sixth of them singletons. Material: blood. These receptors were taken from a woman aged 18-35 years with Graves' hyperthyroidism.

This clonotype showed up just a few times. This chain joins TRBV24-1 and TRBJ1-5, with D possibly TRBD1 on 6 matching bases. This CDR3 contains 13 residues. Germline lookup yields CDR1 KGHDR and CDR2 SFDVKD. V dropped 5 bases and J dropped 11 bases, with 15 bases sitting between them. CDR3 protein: CATSGEGGPAQHF. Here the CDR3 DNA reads TGTGCCACCAGTGGAGAGGGGGGACCGGCCCAGCATTTT.

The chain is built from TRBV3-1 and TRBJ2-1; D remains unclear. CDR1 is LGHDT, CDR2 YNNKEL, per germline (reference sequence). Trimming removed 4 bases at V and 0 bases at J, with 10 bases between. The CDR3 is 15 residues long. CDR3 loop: CASSPRPGSYNEQFF. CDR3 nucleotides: TGTGCCAGCAGCCCCCGGCCCGGCTCCTACAATGAGCAGTTCTTC.

CDR3 sequence reads: CASRMGQGVNQPQHF. The CDR3 DNA follows: TGTGCCAGCAGAATGGGGCAGGGGGTAAATCAGCCCCAGCATTTT. The chain links TRBV6-1 to TRBJ1-5, with TRBD1 identical over 7 bases. V trimming: 6 bases; J trimming: 4 bases; junction bases outside the gene matches: 9. Germline-derived CDR1 and CDR2 are MNHNS and SASEGT. The CDR3 is 15 residues long.

CDR3 DNA: TGCGCCAGCAGTGATAGGGGCCTTGGGGATGAGCAGTTCTTC. It specifies CASSDRGLGDEQFF. The J gene is TRBJ2-1, the V gene TRBV10-1; tentatively, D is TRBD1 (5 bases). This CDR3 is 14 amino acids long. The germline CDR1 and CDR2 sequences are WNHNN and SYGVQD (reference sequence). The germline V and J ends were trimmed by 3 bases and 8 bases, with 14 bases remaining between them.

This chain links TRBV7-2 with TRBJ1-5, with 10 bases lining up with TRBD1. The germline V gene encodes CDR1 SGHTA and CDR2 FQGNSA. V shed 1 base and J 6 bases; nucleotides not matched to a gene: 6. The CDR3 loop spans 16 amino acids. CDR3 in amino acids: CASSLGSTGGIQPQHF. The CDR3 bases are TGTGCCAGCAGCTTAGGCTCGACAGGGGGCATTCAGCCCCAGCATTTT.